This T cell receptor (beta chain) was retrieved from a study of T cells in Graves' hyperthyroidism and ophthalmopathy (dated by TCRdb to between 2019 and 2020). Broadly, across the study: Peripheral blood samples were taken at initial diagnosis, before any treatment was given. The roughly 90 discovery patients were divided at random into training and test sets in a 7:3 ratio. The paper reports TCR Vbeta CDR3 sequencing of approximately 140 peripheral blood samples: some 44 ophthalmopathy, under 80 hyperthyroidism and around 17 progressor patients. To identify distinguishing TCR V-J signatures, a discovery cohort of around 100 patients was used, comprising 43 with Graves' ophthalmopathy and some 60 with stable Graves' hyperthyroidism. Following sampling, methimazole starting at 30 mg daily was given to hyperthyroidism patients, and high-dose intravenous methylprednisolone was given to ophthalmopathy patients. Thyroid tissue and blood T-cell repertoires from six Graves' hyperthyroidism patients were also compared in the study. Whether ophthalmopathy could be predicted prospectively was tested in an independent validation cohort made up of fewer than 20 hyperthyroidism patients plus 17 patients who later progressed to ophthalmopathy.

There are 11 amino acids in the CDR3, from cysteine to phenylalanine inclusive. Only the CDR3 part of the read is kept: 33 bases, read in frame from the first base. The germline ends are 4 bases apart after V is trimmed by 1 base and J by 9 bases. This clonotype was picked up many times. Its antigen target is currently unknown. The record has no base qualities; no much larger clone is one base away. TCR beta CDR3 regions were amplified from RNA transcripts. A first-round RT-PCR of the TCR CDR3 used the HTBI primer set with the Qiagen OneStep RT-PCR kit. Libraries were constructed in a second round of multiplex PCR, after which size selection and purification were performed. Paired-end sequencing of the libraries was performed with 100 bp reads on an Illumina HiSeq2000. In the original analysis: Raw data were processed with SOAPnuke, discarding reads with adapters, uncalled bases, mean Phred below 15, or no exact constant-primer or identifier match. High-quality paired reads were merged using COPE v1.2.5, and each unique nucleotide sequence was defined as a clonotype. MiTCR v1.1 was used to align the clonotypes against IMGT TRBV, TRBD and TRBJ reference segments. Only V-J combinations with frequency above 0.0001, covering 99% to 99.2% of repertoires, were analysed. A TCS score was defined as the ratio of F50 (clonal expansion) to E x V (chaos), with BLOSUM62-based TCRdist applied between CDR3 peptides within each V-J. Welch's t-statistics and random forest reduced fewer than 600 V-J features to about 13, which were used in a naive Bayes classifier (R e1071). The similarity between thyroid and blood repertoires was quantified using the Morisita-Horn index. TCRdb redid the processing of the public reads, applying fastp at Q25 and MiXCR, and retained in-frame beta chains. Every distinct CDR3 protein forms one entry, paired with its most common genes and DNA. It is TCRdb's table, rather than the study itself, that gives the V and J calls and clone size. The sample table shows around 610,000 distinct CDR3 sequences, and 14% to 15% are seen once. The top ten constitute about 3.9% of the sample.

Results and caveats for the whole study, not just this receptor: Sample size was not statistically predetermined, and investigators were not blinded to group allocation. In validation, the model predicted progression to ophthalmopathy with over 60% sensitivity and 72.22% specificity, a median of about 6 months before onset. A model built on a 13 V-J signature distinguished ophthalmopathy from stable hyperthyroidism, reaching roughly 88% sensitivity and under 84% specificity in cross-validation and 80%/75% in testing. Most expanded thyroid clonotypes (frequency above 0.001) were also detected in blood, a finding suggesting that blood repertoires may reflect thyroid immune responses.

Ophthalmopathy patients had moderately to severely active disease, with a Clinical Activity Score of 3 or more, a NOSPECS grade of 4 or more, and a disease duration of less than 3 months. Any patient with an uncontrolled infection, another autoimmune disease, pregnancy or lactation was excluded. Diagnoses were established on the basis of clinical symptoms, serum thyroxine and TRAb, thyroid ultrasound, and orbital computed tomography. Ficoll-Paque density gradient centrifugation was used to isolate PBMCs from 10 ml of fresh peripheral blood. Total RNA was extracted using Trizol reagent, and RNA quality was assessed on an Agilent 2100 Bioanalyzer.

This TCR was recovered from a middle-aged woman with Graves' ophthalmopathy. Sequenced sample: blood. Here the chain combines TRBV12-3 or TRBV12-4 and TRBJ1-3; there is no confident call for the D gene. The CDR3 in this case is CASSLVGTIYF. In nucleotide form, the sequence is TGTGCCAGCAGTTTAGTGGGCACCATATATTTT.